This T cell receptor (beta chain) appears in the sequencing data of a study of blood T cell repertoires in COVID-19. The CDR3 totals 13 residues. V was clipped by 8 bases and J by 8 bases; unmatched bases: 6. Per germline, CDR1 SNHLY and CDR2 FYNNEI. In the original workflow: Reference gene primer amplification gave estimated nucleated cell counts. The method was immunoSEQ multiplex PCR; TCRdb's version includes in-frame clones alone and lacks a portion of them. The V and J calls and clone size were taken over from that table, and D and trimming were inferred from the DNA. This repertoire shows about 120,000 clones, 70% to 90% found once; its top ten account for approximately 1.1%.

This TCR came from a woman over 75 with acute or convalescent COVID-19. Sequenced material: peripheral blood. The chain has TRBV2 and TRBJ1-2; 12 positions match TRBD1. The CDR3 here is CASGTGGWEGYTF. The CDR3 DNA is TGTGCCAGCGGGACAGGGGGCTGGGAGGGCTACACCTTC.